A selection of T cell receptor beta chains follows, all from one sample in a study of T cells in Graves' hyperthyroidism and ophthalmopathy. TCRdb analysed the multiplex PCR reads with MiXCR anew, one entry per CDR3 protein. This table has about 770,000 distinct CDR3 sequences, roughly 20% appearing once. Sequencing used blood. These receptors came from a woman between 50 and 59 years old with Graves' hyperthyroidism that later progressed to Graves' ophthalmopathy. Both conserved end residues are part of each CDR3. D genes are given only for firm matches. The size entry is marked missing in some rows and otherwise reads once, few, many or a size class.

d_gene | j_gene | abundance | v_gene | CDR3aa | CDR3nt
- | TRBJ1-1 | few | TRBV10-3 | CAIRGGYMNTEAFF | TGTGCCATCAGGGGTGGGTATATGAACACTGAAGCTTTCTTT
- | TRBJ2-2 | - | TRBV2 | CASPRGTENTGELFF | TGTGCCAGCCCCCGGGGGACAGAGAACACCGGGGAGCTGTTTTTT
- | TRBJ1-2 | - | TRBV6-6 | CASSYSIWTNYGYTF | TGTGCCAGCAGTTACTCGATTTGGACCAACTATGGCTACACCTTC
TRBD1 | TRBJ1-5 | - | TRBV7-3 | CASSLTGVEPQHF | TGTGCCAGCAGTCTTACAGGGGTAGAGCCCCAGCATTTT
- | TRBJ1-6 | - | TRBV20-1 | CSASFGGRDSPLHF | TGCAGTGCTAGTTTTGGGGGTAGGGATTCACCCCTCCACTTT
TRBD1 | TRBJ2-5 | many | TRBV12-3/TRBV12-4 | CASSLRTSGTGGRETQYF | TGTGCCAGCAGTTTAAGAACCTCCGGGACAGGGGGCCGGGAGACCCAGTACTTC
- | TRBJ1-1 | - | TRBV5-1 | CASSLALSSEAFF | TGCGCCAGCAGCTTGGCTTTGTCATCTGAAGCTTTCTTT
- | TRBJ1-1 | many | TRBV6-1 | CASIWGEDTEAFF | TGTGCCAGCATCTGGGGGGAAGACACTGAAGCTTTCTTT
TRBD1 | TRBJ1-1 | few | TRBV18 | CASSPGQGRANTEAFF | TGTGCCAGCTCACCAGGACAGGGGAGGGCGAACACTGAAGCTTTCTTT
TRBD2 | TRBJ2-1 | - | TRBV12-3/TRBV12-4 | CASSLISGTYNEQFF | TGTGCCAGCAGTTTGATTAGCGGGACCTACAATGAGCAGTTCTTC
TRBD1 | TRBJ1-2 | - | TRBV29-1 | CRGDSSYGYTF | TGCAGAGGGGACAGTTCCTATGGCTACACCTTC
TRBD1 | TRBJ2-2 | - | TRBV27 | CASKTGATGELFF | TGTGCCAGCAAGACAGGGGCCACCGGGGAGCTGTTTTTT
- | TRBJ2-7 | few | TRBV10-3 | CAISDTSVAYEQYF | TGTGCCATCAGTGACACTTCGGTCGCCTACGAGCAGTACTTC
- | TRBJ1-5 | many | TRBV2 | CASSDRVAQSQPQHF | TGTGCCAGCAGTGATCGGGTTGCCCAAAGTCAGCCCCAGCATTTT
TRBD1 | TRBJ2-4 | few | TRBV11-2 | CASSPDRVAKNIQYF | TGTGCCAGCAGCCCCGACAGGGTAGCCAAAAACATTCAGTACTTC
- | TRBJ1-5 | - | TRBV6-1 | CASSEGLYSNQPQHF | TGTGCCAGCAGTGAAGGGCTTTATAGCAATCAGCCCCAGCATTTT
- | TRBJ1-1 | many | TRBV20-1 | CSASRRTNTEAFF | TGCAGTGCCAGCAGGAGGACGAACACTGAAGCTTTCTTT
TRBD2 | TRBJ2-2 | - | TRBV7-2 | CASSFSGTSPGELFF | TGTGCCAGCAGCTTCTCCGGGACTAGTCCCGGGGAGCTGTTTTTT
TRBD2 | TRBJ2-7 | - | TRBV7-6 | CASSLEEGEGTSYEQYF | TGTGCCAGCAGCTTAGAGGAAGGGGAGGGGACCTCCTACGAGCAGTACTTC
- | TRBJ2-6 | few | TRBV12-3/TRBV12-4 | CASSFPGLSGANVLTF | TGTGCCAGCAGTTTTCCAGGCCTCTCTGGGGCCAACGTCCTGACTTTC
TRBD1 | TRBJ1-2 | - | TRBV19 | CASSTDRSGGGYTF | TGTGCCAGTAGTACGGACAGGTCGGGGGGTGGCTACACCTTC
- | TRBJ2-3 | - | TRBV20-1 | CSAPLTSTDTQYF | TGCAGTGCTCCCCTGACTAGCACAGATACGCAGTATTTT
TRBD2 | TRBJ2-1 | many | TRBV27 | CASSSELAIGEQFF | TGTGCCAGCAGTTCAGAACTAGCGATAGGTGAGCAGTTCTTC
- | TRBJ1-5 | - | TRBV19 | CASSKAASNQPQHF | TGTGCCAGTAGTAAGGCGGCAAGCAATCAGCCCCAGCATTTT
TRBD1 | TRBJ1-1 | few | TRBV7-2 | CASSAGQGAEDAFF | TGTGCCAGCAGCGCCGGACAGGGGGCGGAGGATGCTTTCTTT
- | TRBJ1-2 | - | TRBV15 | CATSRQRDRTGYTF | TGTGCCACCAGCAGACAGCGGGACCGAACAGGCTACACCTTC
- | TRBJ2-3 | many | TRBV12-3/TRBV12-4 | CASSRGLRTDTQYF | TGTGCCAGCAGTAGGGGCCTTCGCACAGATACGCAGTATTTT